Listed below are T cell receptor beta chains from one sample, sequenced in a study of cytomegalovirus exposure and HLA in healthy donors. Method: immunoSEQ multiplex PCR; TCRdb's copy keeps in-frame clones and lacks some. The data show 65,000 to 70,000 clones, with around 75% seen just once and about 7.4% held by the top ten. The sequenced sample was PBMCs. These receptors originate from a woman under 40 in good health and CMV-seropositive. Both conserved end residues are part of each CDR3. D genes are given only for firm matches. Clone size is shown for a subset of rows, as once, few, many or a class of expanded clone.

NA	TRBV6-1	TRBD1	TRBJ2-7	CASSGQGNEQYF	TGTGCCAGCAGTGGACAGGGTAACGAGCAGTACTTC
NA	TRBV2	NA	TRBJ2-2	CASSERGRGTGELFF	TGTGCCAGCAGTGAAAGGGGGAGGGGCACCGGGGAGCTGTTTTTT
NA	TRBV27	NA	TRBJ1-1	CASSLSGGNTEAFF	TGTGCCAGCAGTTTATCGGGAGGGAACACTGAAGCTTTCTTT
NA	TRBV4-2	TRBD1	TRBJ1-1	CASSPWDRDPTEAFF	TGTGCCAGCAGCCCCTGGGACAGGGATCCCACTGAAGCTTTCTTT
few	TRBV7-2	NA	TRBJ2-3	CASSQEGGRILGDTQYF	TGTGCCAGCAGCCAGGAAGGCGGGCGAATTCTCGGAGATACGCAGTATTTT
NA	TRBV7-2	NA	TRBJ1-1	CASSLNRGGMNTEAFF	TGTGCCAGCAGCTTAAATCGTGGAGGGATGAACACTGAAGCTTTCTTT
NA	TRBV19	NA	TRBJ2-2	CASSFRTGELFF	TGTGCCAGTAGCTTTCGGACCGGGGAGCTGTTTTTT
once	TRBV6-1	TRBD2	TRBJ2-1	CASSEDGTSYNEQFF	TGTGCCAGCAGTGAAGATGGGACTAGCTACAATGAGCAGTTCTTC
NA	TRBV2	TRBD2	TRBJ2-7	CASRVGTSGYYEQYF	TGTGCCAGCAGGGTGGGGACTAGCGGGTATTACGAGCAGTACTTC
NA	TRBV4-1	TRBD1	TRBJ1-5	CASSRGTGLNQPQHF	TGCGCCAGCAGCCGGGGGACAGGCCTTAATCAGCCCCAGCATTTT
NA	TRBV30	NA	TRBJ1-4	CAWSSTGLGEKLFF	TGTGCCTGGAGTTCAACAGGGTTGGGGGAAAAACTGTTTTTT
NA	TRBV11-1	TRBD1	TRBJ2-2	CASSSPGGQLKFF	TGTGCCAGCAGCTCCCCAGGGGGACAGCTTAAGTTTTTT
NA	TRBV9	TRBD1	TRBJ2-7	CASSVGQATYEQYF	TGTGCCAGCAGCGTGGGACAGGCTACCTACGAGCAGTACTTC
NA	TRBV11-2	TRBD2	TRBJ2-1	CASSPPGLAGDGEQFF	TGTGCCAGCAGCCCTCCGGGACTAGCGGGAGACGGTGAGCAGTTCTTC
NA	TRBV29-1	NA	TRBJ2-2	CSVGRARFAGELFF	TGCAGCGTTGGCAGGGCGAGGTTCGCCGGGGAGCTGTTTTTT
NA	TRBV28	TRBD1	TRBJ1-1	CASRGRGRANTEAFF	TGTGCCAGCAGAGGTAGGGGGCGCGCGAACACTGAAGCTTTCTTT
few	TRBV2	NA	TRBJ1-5	CASNGVNQPQHF	TGTGCCAGCAACGGGGTAAATCAGCCCCAGCATTTT
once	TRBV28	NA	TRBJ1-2	CASKAGHPNYGYTF	TGTGCCAGCAAAGCGGGGCATCCCAACTATGGCTACACCTTC
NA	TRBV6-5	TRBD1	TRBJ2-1	CASSPDRVANEQFF	TGTGCCAGCAGTCCCGACAGGGTTGCGAATGAGCAGTTCTTC
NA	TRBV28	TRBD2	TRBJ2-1	CASSPRLARYNEQFF	TGTGCCAGCAGCCCGCGACTAGCGCGATACAATGAGCAGTTCTTC
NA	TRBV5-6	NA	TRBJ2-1	CASSPEVVNEQFF	TGTGCCAGCAGCCCGGAGGTCGTGAATGAGCAGTTCTTC
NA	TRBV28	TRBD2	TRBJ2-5	CATRTSGSQETQYF	TGTGCCACCCGAACTAGCGGGAGCCAAGAGACCCAGTACTTC
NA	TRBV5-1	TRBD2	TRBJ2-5	CASSPSGRTQETQYF	TGCGCCAGCAGTCCTAGCGGGAGGACTCAAGAGACCCAGTACTTC
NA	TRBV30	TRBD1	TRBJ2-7	CAWSGTGAYEQYF	TGTGCCTGGAGTGGGACAGGGGCCTACGAGCAGTACTTC
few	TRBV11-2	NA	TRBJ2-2	CASSDRVRTGELFF	TGTGCCAGCAGTGATAGAGTGCGTACCGGGGAGCTGTTTTTT
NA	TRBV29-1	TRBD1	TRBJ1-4	CSVVDRSGEKLFF	TGCAGCGTTGTGGACAGGTCAGGGGAAAAACTGTTTTTT
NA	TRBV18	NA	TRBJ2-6	CASSTGTGANVLTF	TGTGCCAGCTCCACAGGGACTGGGGCCAACGTCCTGACTTTC
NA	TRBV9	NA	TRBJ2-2	CASSVPGRDTGELFF	TGTGCCAGCAGCGTTCCGGGCAGGGACACCGGGGAGCTGTTTTTT
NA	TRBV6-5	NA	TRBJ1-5	CASSYGEGQPQHF	TGTGCCAGCAGTTACGGGGAGGGTCAGCCCCAGCATTTT
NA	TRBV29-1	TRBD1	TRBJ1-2	CSVETGQGRNYGYTF	TGCAGCGTAGAAACGGGACAGGGTAGAAACTATGGCTACACCTTC
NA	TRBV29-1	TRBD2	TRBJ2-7	CSVSSGRAFEQYF	TGCAGCGTTAGTAGCGGGAGGGCGTTCGAGCAGTACTTC
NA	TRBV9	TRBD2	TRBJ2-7	CASSVAVASGAGEQYF	TGTGCCAGCAGCGTAGCGGTGGCTAGCGGGGCCGGGGAGCAGTACTTC
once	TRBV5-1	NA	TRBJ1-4	CASSLGGGIGNEKLFF	TGCGCCAGCAGCTTGGGTGGTGGTATCGGTAATGAAAAACTGTTTTTT
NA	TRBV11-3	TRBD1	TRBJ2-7	CASSLGTGYEQYF	TGTGCCAGCAGCTTAGGGACAGGATACGAGCAGTACTTC
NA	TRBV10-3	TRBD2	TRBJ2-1	CAISESSGLAGDNEQFF	TGTGCCATCAGTGAGTCCTCGGGACTAGCGGGAGACAATGAGCAGTTCTTC
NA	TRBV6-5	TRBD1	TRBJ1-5	CASRGTANSNQPQHF	TGTGCCAGCAGGGGGACAGCAAATAGCAATCAGCCCCAGCATTTT
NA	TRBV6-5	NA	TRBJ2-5	CASSYGQFQETQYF	TGTGCCAGCAGTTACGGGCAGTTCCAAGAGACCCAGTACTTC
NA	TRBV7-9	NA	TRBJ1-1	CSSSLIQGNTEAFF	TGTTCCAGCAGCTTGATACAGGGGAACACTGAAGCTTTCTTT
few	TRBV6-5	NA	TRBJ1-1	CASGPRVDTEAFF	TGTGCCAGCGGTCCCAGGGTGGACACTGAAGCTTTCTTT
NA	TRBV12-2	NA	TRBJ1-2	CASRPGQGMSPDTF	TGTGCAAGTCGGCCGGGACAGGGGATGTCGCCCGACACCTTC
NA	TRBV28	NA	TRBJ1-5	CASSLVLSNQPQHF	TGTGCCAGCAGTCTAGTACTTAGCAATCAGCCCCAGCATTTT
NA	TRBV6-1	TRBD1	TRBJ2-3	CASRDRGNADTQYF	TGTGCCAGCAGGGACAGGGGGAACGCAGATACGCAGTATTTT
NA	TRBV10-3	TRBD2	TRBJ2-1	CAIRTSGASYNEQFF	TGTGCCATCAGGACTAGCGGGGCCTCCTACAATGAGCAGTTCTTC
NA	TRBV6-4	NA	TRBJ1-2	CASSAQSGTGDSGYTF	TGTGCCAGCAGTGCACAATCCGGGACGGGGGACTCTGGCTACACCTTC
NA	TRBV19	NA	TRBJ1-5	CASSLSWSTPQHF	TGTGCCAGTAGTTTAAGCTGGAGTACGCCCCAGCATTTT
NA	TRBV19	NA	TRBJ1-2	CASSIWAEVGYTF	TGTGCCAGTAGTATATGGGCAGAAGTCGGCTACACCTTC
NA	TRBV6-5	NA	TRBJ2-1	CASSWGDDNERFF	TGTGCCAGCAGTTGGGGGGACGACAATGAGCGGTTCTTC
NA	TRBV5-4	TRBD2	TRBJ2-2	CASSLGLAGENTGELFF	TGTGCCAGCAGCTTGGGACTAGCGGGGGAAAACACCGGGGAGCTGTTTTTT
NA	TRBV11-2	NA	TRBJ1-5	CASSLPGSNQPQHF	TGTGCCAGCAGCTTACCGGGGAGCAATCAGCCCCAGCATTTT
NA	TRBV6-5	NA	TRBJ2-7	CASRRDRLTYEQYF	TGTGCCAGCAGACGTGACAGGTTGACCTACGAGCAGTACTTC
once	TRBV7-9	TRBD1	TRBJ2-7	CASSLAGTAYEQYF	TGTGCCAGCAGCTTAGCCGGGACAGCCTACGAGCAGTACTTC
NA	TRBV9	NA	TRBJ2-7	CASSVGLAREQYF	TGTGCCAGCAGCGTAGGATTAGCTCGCGAGCAGTACTTC
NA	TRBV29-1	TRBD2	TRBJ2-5	CSVELAGGPIETQYF	TGCAGCGTTGAGCTAGCGGGAGGGCCGATAGAGACCCAGTACTTC
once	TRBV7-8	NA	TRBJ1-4	CASSEKSRNEKLFF	TGTGCCAGCAGCGAGAAGTCGAGGAATGAAAAACTGTTTTTT
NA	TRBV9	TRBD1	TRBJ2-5	CASSVGPRGPNQETQYF	TGTGCCAGCAGCGTAGGCCCGAGGGGGCCTAACCAAGAGACCCAGTACTTC
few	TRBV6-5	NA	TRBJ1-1	CASTRSGFTEAFF	TGTGCCAGCACACGGTCAGGGTTCACTGAAGCTTTCTTT
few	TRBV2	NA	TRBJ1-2	CASSDSRSGGNYGYTF	TGTGCCAGCAGTGATTCGCGGAGCGGGGGAAACTATGGCTACACCTTC
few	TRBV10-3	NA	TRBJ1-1	CAHRRGAGDTEAFF	TGTGCACATCGACGTGGAGCAGGGGACACTGAAGCTTTCTTT
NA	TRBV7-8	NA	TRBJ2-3	CASSLGATDTQYF	TGTGCCAGCAGCTTAGGGGCCACAGATACGCAGTATTTT